The rows below give T cell receptor beta chains drawn from one sample of a study of T cell responses to AZD1222 COVID-19 vaccine. The protocol was immunoSEQ multiplex PCR, while the TCRdb copy is restricted to in-frame clones and leaves out a portion. The sample includes about 79,000 clones, over 75% seen only once; the top ten take roughly a fifth. The sample here was peripheral blood, taken on day 0 of AZD1222 vaccination. The receptors were sampled from an adult in good health. Each CDR3 is given with its conserved first and last residue. A D gene is named only where the DNA matches it firmly. Not every row has a clone size; where given, it reads once, few, many or a size class.

clone size	V gene	D gene	J gene	CDR3 length	CDR3 protein	CDR3 DNA
-	TRBV7-9	-	TRBJ2-1	12	CASSAISGEQFF	TGTGCCAGCAGCGCCATATCGGGTGAGCAGTTCTTC
-	TRBV12-5	-	TRBJ2-1	13	CASAGRIHNEQFF	TGTGCTAGCGCCGGTCGCATCCACAATGAGCAGTTCTTC
-	TRBV5-4	-	TRBJ2-7	14	CASSLGRRGDEQYF	TGTGCCAGCAGCTTGGGGCGGAGGGGAGACGAGCAGTACTTC
-	TRBV6-5	-	TRBJ1-2	15	CASISAGTTNYGYTF	TGTGCCAGCATCTCGGCAGGAACAACTAACTATGGCTACACCTTC
-	TRBV2	-	TRBJ1-1	14	CASKYWARKPEAFF	TGTGCCAGCAAGTATTGGGCGAGAAAGCCTGAAGCTTTCTTT
-	TRBV5-5	TRBD1	TRBJ2-6	16	CASSLEGASGANVLTF	TGTGCCAGCAGCTTGGAGGGGGCATCTGGGGCCAACGTCCTGACTTTC
-	TRBV30	-	TRBJ1-1	13	CACSGRRVGEAFF	TGTGCCTGCTCGGGAAGGCGAGTTGGAGAAGCTTTCTTT
-	TRBV12-3/TRBV12-4	-	TRBJ2-7	13	CASSLDGGYEQYF	TGTGCCAGCAGTTTAGATGGAGGCTACGAGCAGTACTTC
once	TRBV6-2/TRBV6-3	-	TRBJ2-5	16	CASSLRGAGVFETQYF	TGTGCCAGCAGTCTCAGGGGCGCGGGGGTGTTCGAGACCCAGTACTTC
-	TRBV30	TRBD1	TRBJ2-2	16	CAWSVQGAGNTGELFF	TGTGCCTGGAGTGTACAGGGGGCAGGGAACACCGGGGAGCTGTTTTTT
-	TRBV20-1	-	TRBJ1-1	14	CSASSSSGNTEAFF	TGCAGTGCTAGTTCATCCTCAGGGAACACTGAAGCTTTCTTT
-	TRBV10-1	TRBD2	TRBJ2-1	18	CASSDPEAGTSIPDEQFF	TGCGCCAGCAGTGATCCGGAGGCCGGGACTAGTATTCCGGATGAGCAGTTCTTC
-	TRBV6-5	TRBD2	TRBJ2-5	14	CASRGTSGKETQYF	TGTGCCAGCAGGGGGACTAGCGGAAAAGAGACCCAGTACTTC
-	TRBV28	-	TRBJ1-2	13	CASSLGFNYGYTF	TGTGCCAGCAGTTTGGGATTTAACTATGGCTACACCTTC
-	TRBV24-1	-	TRBJ2-5	13	CATSDGTKETQYF	TGTGCCACCAGTGATGGAACGAAAGAGACCCAGTACTTC
-	TRBV12-3/TRBV12-4	-	TRBJ1-5	12	CASSSLWGPQHF	TGTGCCAGCAGTTCTCTCTGGGGGCCCCAGCATTTT
-	TRBV15	-	TRBJ1-2	15	CATSTNGAEGFGYTF	TGTGCCACCAGCACCAACGGGGCGGAGGGGTTTGGCTACACCTTC
few	TRBV7-8	TRBD1	TRBJ2-1	14	CASSPGQGADEQFF	TGTGCCAGCAGCCCCGGACAGGGGGCAGATGAGCAGTTCTTC
-	TRBV5-6	-	TRBJ1-5	15	CASSLRDTLNQPQHF	TGTGCCAGCAGCCTGCGGGACACCCTAAATCAGCCCCAGCATTTT
-	TRBV5-1	TRBD1	TRBJ1-1	15	CASSVQGAGDTEAFF	TGCGCCAGCAGCGTACAGGGGGCTGGTGACACTGAAGCTTTCTTT
-	TRBV28	-	TRBJ1-5	13	CASSLTQGQPQHF	TGTGCCAGCAGTCTAACACAGGGTCAGCCCCAGCATTTT
-	TRBV4-1	-	TRBJ1-1	18	CASSQDRGIATMNTEAFF	TGCGCCAGCAGCCAAGACAGGGGAATCGCCACAATGAACACTGAAGCTTTCTTT
-	TRBV3-1/TRBV3-2	-	TRBJ2-3	16	CASSQDEALSTDTQYF	TGTGCCAGCAGCCAAGATGAGGCACTTAGCACAGATACGCAGTATTTT
-	TRBV11-2	-	TRBJ2-1	16	CASSKEAAIAYNEQFF	TGTGCCAGCAGCAAAGAGGCGGCGATCGCCTACAATGAGCAGTTCTTC
-	TRBV10-1	TRBD2	TRBJ2-1	16	CASSEYGTSGKNEQFF	TGCGCCAGCAGTGAGTACGGGACTAGCGGGAAGAATGAGCAGTTCTTC
once	TRBV10-1	TRBD2	TRBJ2-7	12	CASSDREGEQYF	TGCGCCAGCAGTGACAGGGAGGGCGAGCAGTACTTC
-	TRBV2	-	TRBJ1-5	14	CASSDSLSNQPQHF	TGTGCCAGCAGTGATTCATTGAGCAATCAGCCCCAGCATTTT
-	TRBV7-8	-	TRBJ2-1	16	CASSLAPLRGEAEQFF	TGTGCCAGCAGCTTAGCGCCCCTTAGGGGGGAGGCTGAGCAGTTCTTC
-	TRBV10-2	-	TRBJ1-1	15	CASRPEENVNTEAFF	TGCGCCAGCCGCCCCGAGGAAAACGTGAACACTGAAGCTTTCTTT
-	TRBV6-5	-	TRBJ2-2	12	CASSWPPGELFF	TGTGCCAGCAGCTGGCCGCCGGGGGAGCTGTTTTTT
-	TRBV28	-	TRBJ2-4	17	CASSLAHRGKGGNIQYF	TGTGCCAGCAGTTTAGCCCACCGCGGGAAGGGCGGAAACATTCAGTACTTC
-	TRBV6-5	-	TRBJ1-1	13	CASSYSRSTEAFF	TGTGCCAGCAGTTACTCGAGGAGTACTGAAGCTTTCTTT
-	TRBV4-2	TRBD1	TRBJ1-4	15	CASSQAGTGDEKLFF	TGTGCCAGCAGCCAAGCCGGGACAGGGGATGAAAAACTGTTTTTT
-	TRBV29-1	TRBD1	TRBJ1-1	13	CSVGDRGGLSAFF	TGCAGCGTTGGGGACAGGGGGGGTTTGTCGGCTTTCTTT
-	TRBV5-1	TRBD2	TRBJ2-2	19	CASSSKTSGSPGNTGELFF	TGCGCCAGCAGCTCCAAGACTAGCGGGAGTCCCGGGAACACCGGGGAGCTGTTTTTT
-	TRBV2	TRBD1	TRBJ2-5	13	CASSGTGAETQYF	TGTGCCAGCAGTGGGACAGGGGCAGAGACCCAGTACTTC
once	TRBV2	-	TRBJ2-3	16	CASSDSGLELTDTQYF	TGTGCCAGCAGTGATAGCGGCCTAGAACTCACAGATACGCAGTATTTT
-	TRBV6-5	-	TRBJ2-2	16	CASSYLRPGDTGELFF	TGTGCCAGCAGTTATCTCCGGCCAGGGGACACCGGGGAGCTGTTTTTT
-	TRBV27	-	TRBJ1-1	14	CASSPGGRGTEAFF	TGTGCCAGCAGTCCCGGAGGGAGAGGCACTGAAGCTTTCTTT
-	TRBV27	-	TRBJ2-7	13	CASSLGVKYEQYF	TGTGCCAGCAGTTTGGGGGTCAAGTACGAGCAGTACTTC
-	TRBV6-5	-	TRBJ2-5	15	CASSLQGNSQETQYF	TGTGCCAGCAGCCTACAGGGAAACTCGCAAGAGACCCAGTACTTC
few	TRBV5-4	-	TRBJ1-3	14	CASKDGTSGNTIYF	TGTGCCAGCAAGGACGGGACCTCTGGAAACACCATATATTTT
-	TRBV7-2	-	TRBJ1-5	13	CASSSGPNQPQHF	TGTGCCAGCAGCTCTGGACCTAATCAGCCCCAGCATTTT
-	TRBV11-2	-	TRBJ2-7	13	CASSPGPPYEQYF	TGTGCCAGCAGCCCGGGGCCCCCCTACGAGCAGTACTTC
-	TRBV9	-	TRBJ2-2	16	CASSGGRGLNTGELFF	TGTGCCAGCAGCGGTGGTCGAGGGCTGAACACCGGGGAGCTGTTTTTT
few	TRBV11-2	-	TRBJ2-7	13	CASSLRTQDEQYF	TGTGCCAGCAGCTTAAGGACCCAAGACGAGCAGTACTTC
-	TRBV18	TRBD2	TRBJ2-1	17	CASSPVSSGQHYNEQFF	TGTGCCAGCTCACCAGTGTCTAGCGGGCAACACTACAATGAGCAGTTCTTC
-	TRBV19	TRBD2	TRBJ2-1	17	CASSATPGTWRGDEQFF	TGTGCCAGTAGTGCTACACCCGGGACCTGGCGGGGGGATGAGCAGTTCTTC
-	TRBV10-1	-	TRBJ1-2	14	CASSESSAPRGYTF	TGCGCCAGCAGTGAGTCCTCGGCCCCGCGGGGCTACACCTTC
-	TRBV10-3	-	TRBJ1-5	13	CAILGQLNQPQHF	TGTGCCATCCTAGGACAGCTCAATCAGCCCCAGCATTTT
once	TRBV7-9	TRBD1	TRBJ2-7	14	CASSPGDSSYEQYF	TGTGCCAGCAGCCCCGGGGACAGTTCCTACGAGCAGTACTTC
once	TRBV5-1	TRBD1	TRBJ2-3	14	CASSYRQGRDTQYF	TGCGCCAGCAGCTACCGACAGGGACGAGATACGCAGTATTTT
-	TRBV2	-	TRBJ2-7	12	CASRRTAFEQYF	TGTGCCAGCAGGAGGACAGCGTTCGAGCAGTACTTC